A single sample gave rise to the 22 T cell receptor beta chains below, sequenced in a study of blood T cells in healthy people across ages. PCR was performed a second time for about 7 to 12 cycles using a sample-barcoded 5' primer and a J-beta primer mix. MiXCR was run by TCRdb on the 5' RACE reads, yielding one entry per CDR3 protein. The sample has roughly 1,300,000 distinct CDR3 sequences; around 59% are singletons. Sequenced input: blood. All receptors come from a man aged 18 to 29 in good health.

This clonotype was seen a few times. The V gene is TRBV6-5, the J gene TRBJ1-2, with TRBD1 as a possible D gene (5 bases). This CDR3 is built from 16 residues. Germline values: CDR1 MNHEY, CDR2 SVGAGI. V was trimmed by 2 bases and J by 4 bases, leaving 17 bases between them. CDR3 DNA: TGTGCCAGCAGTTACCACCGGGACGGCACCGTCTATGGCTACACCTTC. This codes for CASSYHRDGTVYGYTF.

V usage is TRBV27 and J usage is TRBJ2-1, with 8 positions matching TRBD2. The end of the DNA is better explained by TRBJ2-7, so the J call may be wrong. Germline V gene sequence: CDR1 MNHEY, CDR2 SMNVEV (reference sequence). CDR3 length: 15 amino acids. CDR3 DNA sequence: TGTGCCAGCAGTTCCTTCGGGACTAGTCTCTACGAGCAGTACTTC. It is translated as CASSSFGTSLYEQYF.

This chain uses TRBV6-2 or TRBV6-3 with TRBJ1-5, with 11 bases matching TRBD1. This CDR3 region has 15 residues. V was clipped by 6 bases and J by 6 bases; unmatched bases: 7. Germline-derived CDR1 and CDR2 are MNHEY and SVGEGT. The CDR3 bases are TGTGCCAGCAGCCCCGGGACAGGGGGAGTTCAGCCCCAGCATTTT. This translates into CASSPGTGGVQPQHF.

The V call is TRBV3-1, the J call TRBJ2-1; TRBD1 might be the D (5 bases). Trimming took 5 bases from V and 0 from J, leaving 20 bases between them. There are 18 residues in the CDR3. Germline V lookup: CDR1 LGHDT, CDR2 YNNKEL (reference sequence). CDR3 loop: CASSIQWGGTSSYNEQFF. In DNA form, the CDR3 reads TGTGCCAGCAGCATCCAATGGGGCGGTACGAGCTCCTACAATGAGCAGTTCTTC.

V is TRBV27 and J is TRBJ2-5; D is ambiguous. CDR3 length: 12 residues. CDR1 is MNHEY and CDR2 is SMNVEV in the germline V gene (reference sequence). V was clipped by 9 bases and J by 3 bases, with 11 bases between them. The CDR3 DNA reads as TGTGCCAGGGCAAAACACAAAGAGACCCAGTACTTC. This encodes CARAKHKETQYF.

This chain's CDR3 is CASRLGQGAMGYTF. CDR3 DNA sequence: TGTGCCAGCAGGCTGGGACAGGGGGCAATGGGCTACACCTTC. The V and J genes are TRBV6-5 and TRBJ1-2; 12 bases line up with TRBD1. Germline-derived CDR1 and CDR2 are MNHEY and SVGAGI. Trimming removed 6 bases from V and 8 bases from J; junction bases left unmatched: 7. This CDR3 is 14 amino acids long.

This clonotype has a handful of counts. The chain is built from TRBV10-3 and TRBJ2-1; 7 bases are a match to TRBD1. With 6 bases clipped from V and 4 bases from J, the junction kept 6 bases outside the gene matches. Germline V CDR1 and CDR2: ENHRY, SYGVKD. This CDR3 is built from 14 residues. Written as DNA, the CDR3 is TGTGCCATCAGAGACGAACAGGGGTACAATGAGCAGTTCTTC. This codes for CAIRDEQGYNEQFF.

CDR3 DNA: TGTGCCAGCAGCCCCACAGGGAGGGGGACTGAAGCTTTCTTT. Translating gives CASSPTGRGTEAFF. The J gene is TRBJ1-1, the V gene TRBV6-5; the D gene is possibly TRBD1 (6 bases). The germline V and J ends were trimmed by 6 bases and 5 bases, with 16 bases remaining between them. This CDR3 region has 14 residues. Germline V gene lookup returns CDR1 MNHEY and CDR2 SVGAGI.

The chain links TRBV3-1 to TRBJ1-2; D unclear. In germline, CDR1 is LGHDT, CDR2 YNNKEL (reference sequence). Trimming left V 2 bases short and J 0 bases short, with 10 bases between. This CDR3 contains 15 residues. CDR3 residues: CASSQTIGANYGYTF. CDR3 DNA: TGTGCCAGCAGCCAAACTATTGGGGCTAACTATGGCTACACCTTC.

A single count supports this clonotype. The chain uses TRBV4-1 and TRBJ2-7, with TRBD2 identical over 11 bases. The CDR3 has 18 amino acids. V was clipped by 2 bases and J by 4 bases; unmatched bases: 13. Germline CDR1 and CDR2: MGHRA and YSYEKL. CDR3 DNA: TGCGCCAGCAGCCAACCCTCTAGCGGGAGGCGCCTTAAGTACGAGCAGTACTTC. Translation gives CASSQPSSGRRLKYEQYF.

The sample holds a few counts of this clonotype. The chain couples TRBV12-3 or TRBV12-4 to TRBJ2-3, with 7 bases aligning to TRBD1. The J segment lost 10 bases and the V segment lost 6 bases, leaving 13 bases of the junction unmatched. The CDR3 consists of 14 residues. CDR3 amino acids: CASRPGTDHYPQYF. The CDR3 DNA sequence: TGTGCCAGCAGACCTGGGACAGACCATTATCCGCAGTATTTT.

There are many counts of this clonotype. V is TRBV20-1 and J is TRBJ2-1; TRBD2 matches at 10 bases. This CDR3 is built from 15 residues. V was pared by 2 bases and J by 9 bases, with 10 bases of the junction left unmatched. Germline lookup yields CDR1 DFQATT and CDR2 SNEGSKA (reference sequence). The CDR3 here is CSARPRTSGVFEQFF. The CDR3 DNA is TGCAGTGCTAGACCAAGAACTAGCGGGGTTTTTGAGCAGTTCTTC.

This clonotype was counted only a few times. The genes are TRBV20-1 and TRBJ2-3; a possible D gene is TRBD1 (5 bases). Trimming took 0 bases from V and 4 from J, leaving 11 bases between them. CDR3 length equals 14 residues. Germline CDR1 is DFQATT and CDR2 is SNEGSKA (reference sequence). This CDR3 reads CSARDRQGPDTQYF. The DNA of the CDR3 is TGCAGTGCTAGAGATAGGCAGGGCCCAGATACGCAGTATTTT.

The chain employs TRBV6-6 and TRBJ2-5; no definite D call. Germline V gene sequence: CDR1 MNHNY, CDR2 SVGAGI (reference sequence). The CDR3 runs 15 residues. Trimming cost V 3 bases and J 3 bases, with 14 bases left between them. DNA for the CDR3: TGTGCCAGCAGTTATTCGACCGGTTCTGAAGAGACCCAGTACTTC. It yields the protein CASSYSTGSEETQYF.

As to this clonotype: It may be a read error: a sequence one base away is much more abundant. The CDR3 DNA reads TGTGCCAGCAGTTACCGATTGAGCACAGATACGGAGTATTTT. Residues: CASSYRLSTDTEYF. The rearrangement links TRBV12-3 or TRBV12-4 to TRBJ2-3; D not resolved. The CDR3 extends over 14 amino acids.

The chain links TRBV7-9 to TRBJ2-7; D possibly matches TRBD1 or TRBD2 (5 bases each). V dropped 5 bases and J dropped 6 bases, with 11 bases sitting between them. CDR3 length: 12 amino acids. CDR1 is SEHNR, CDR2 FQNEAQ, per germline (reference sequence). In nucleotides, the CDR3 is TGTGCCAGCAGCCAAGGGACCGTCGAGCAGTACTTC. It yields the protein CASSQGTVEQYF.

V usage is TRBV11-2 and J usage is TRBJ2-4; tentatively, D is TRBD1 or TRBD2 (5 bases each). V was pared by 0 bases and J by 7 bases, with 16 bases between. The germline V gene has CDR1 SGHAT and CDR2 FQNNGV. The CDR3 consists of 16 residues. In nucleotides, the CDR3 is TGTGCCAGCAGCTTAGAGGGACCCAAGAGGCGGAACATTCAGTACTTC. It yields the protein CASSLEGPKRRNIQYF.

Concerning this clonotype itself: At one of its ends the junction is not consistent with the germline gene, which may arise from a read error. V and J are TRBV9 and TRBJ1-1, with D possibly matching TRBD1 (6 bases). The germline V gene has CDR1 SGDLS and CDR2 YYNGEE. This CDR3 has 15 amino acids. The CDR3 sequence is CAGSVVGGGNTEAFF. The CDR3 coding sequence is TGTGCCGGCAGCGTAGTGGGGGGCGGGAACACTGAAGCTTTCTTT.

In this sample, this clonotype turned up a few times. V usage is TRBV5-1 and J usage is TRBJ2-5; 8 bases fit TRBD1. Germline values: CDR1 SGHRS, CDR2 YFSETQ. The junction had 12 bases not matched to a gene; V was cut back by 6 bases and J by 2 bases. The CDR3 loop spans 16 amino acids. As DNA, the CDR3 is TGCGCCAGCACCCCTGGGGACAGGCTAGATCAAGAGACCCAGTACTTC. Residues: CASTPGDRLDQETQYF.

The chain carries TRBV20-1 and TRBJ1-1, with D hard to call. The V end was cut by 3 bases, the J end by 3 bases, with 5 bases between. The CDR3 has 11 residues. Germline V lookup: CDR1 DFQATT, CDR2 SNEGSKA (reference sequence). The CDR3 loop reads CSASSYTEAFF. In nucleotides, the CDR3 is TGCAGTGCTAGTTCGTACACTGAAGCTTTCTTT.

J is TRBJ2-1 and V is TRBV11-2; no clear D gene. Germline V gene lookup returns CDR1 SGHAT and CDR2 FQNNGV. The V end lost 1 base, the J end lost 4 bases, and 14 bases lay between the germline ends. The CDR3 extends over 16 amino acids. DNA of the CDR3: TGTGCCAGCAGCTTAGGTTCTCCCTCGCTTTACAATGAGCAGTTCTTC. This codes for CASSLGSPSLYNEQFF.

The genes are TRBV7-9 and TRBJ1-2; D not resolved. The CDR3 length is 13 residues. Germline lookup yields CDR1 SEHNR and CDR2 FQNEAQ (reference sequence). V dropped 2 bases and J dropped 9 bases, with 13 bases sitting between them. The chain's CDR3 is CASSLNSIPSYTF. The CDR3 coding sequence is TGTGCCAGCAGCTTAAATAGCATCCCGAGCTACACCTTC.